The source of this T cell receptor beta chain is a study of cytomegalovirus exposure and HLA in healthy donors. About the research overall: The study placed less than 90% of its roughly 430 genotyped donors in the Caucasian-associated ancestry cluster.

Points on this clone: The antigen is unknown.

Each of the donors was a healthy bone marrow donor. Broader study findings: Later work found most CMV-associated TCR beta chains apparently HLA-restricted. Later, TCR association rates were found to vary by HLA locus, highest for DRB1 and lowest for HLA-C.

PCR used 60 Vbeta primers and 13 Jbeta primers. Here immunoSEQ multiplex PCR was the method, and the copy in TCRdb shows in-frame clones only, minus some. This table has roughly 160,000 clones, around four fifths appearing once. The receptor's source is a man under 40 in good health and CMV-seronegative. Sequenced material: PBMCs.

The CDR3 spells CASSQELRRGRPYEQYF. CDR3 nucleotides: TGCGCCAGCAGCCAAGAATTGAGGAGGGGGCGACCCTACGAGCAGTACTTC. V is TRBV4-3 and J is TRBJ2-7; the D gene is possibly TRBD1 (7 bases). The CDR3 is 17 residues long. CDR1 and CDR2 from the germline V gene are LGHNA and YSLEER. V was clipped by 0 bases and J by 2 bases, with 17 bases between them.